What follows is one TCR beta chain and its context. The CDR3 has 16 amino acids. Losses at the gene ends were 0 bases for V and 2 bases for J; bases not matched to a gene: 5. The germline gives CDR1 SGHRS, CDR2 YFSETQ. The sample originates from a study of T cells after yellow fever vaccination. It was through 5'RACE template switching that TCR cDNA was made, with a universal primer site and UMIs added. TCRdb re-derived calls from the 5' RACE reads in MiXCR, one entry per CDR3 protein. Among 310,000 or so distinct CDR3 sequences listed, roughly 3.5% were seen once. The source is a man between 18 and 35 years old who received the YFV17D yellow fever vaccine. The chain recombines TRBV5-1 with TRBJ2-1, with 7 bases identical to TRBD1. This material consisted of PBMCs, taken on the day of the yellow fever booster vaccination. The chain's CDR3 is CASSLASGGTYNEQFF. DNA of the CDR3: TGCGCCAGCAGCTTGGCCTCAGGGGGTACCTACAATGAGCAGTTCTTC.